Below, 21 T cell receptor beta chains from the same sample are listed, as sequenced in a study of blood T cell repertoires in COVID-19. Using immunoSEQ multiplex PCR, the repertoire was profiled, and TCRdb retains in-frame clones only, with some absent. The sample contains just over 40,000 clones, about four fifths of which appear only once. The sample was peripheral blood. The source is a woman aged 60 to 75 with acute or convalescent COVID-19.

The genes are TRBV11-2 and TRBJ1-3, with no clear D. V lost 1 base and J 0 bases, leaving 10 bases between the germline ends. Germline CDR1 SGHAT, CDR2 FQNNGV. CDR3 length: 16 amino acids. CDR3 coding DNA: TGTGCCAGCAGCTTAGGGGTCGGGAGCTCTGGAAACACCATATATTTT. It specifies CASSLGVGSSGNTIYF.

Details on this clone: Compared with germline, one end of the junction differs, possibly owing to a read error. The chain has TRBV7-7 and TRBJ2-3; TRBD2 matches at 14 bases. CDR1 is SSHAT, CDR2 FNYEAQ, per germline (reference sequence). The CDR3 totals 16 residues. In DNA form, the CDR3 reads TGTGCTAGCAGCCCCGGACTAGCGGGGGGTGGTGATACGCAGTATTTT. Protein: CASSPGLAGGGDTQYF.

The chain's CDR3 is CAWMAAGVRPGANVLTF. CDR3 coding DNA: TGTGCCTGGATGGCGGCGGGAGTCCGCCCAGGGGCCAACGTCCTGACTTTC. This rearrangement joins TRBV30 to TRBJ2-6; 7 bases fit TRBD2. The CDR3 has 17 amino acids. The germline gives CDR1 GTSNPN, CDR2 SVGIG (reference sequence). V gave up 4 bases and J gave up 4 bases; unmatched junction bases: 13.

The rearrangement links TRBV28 to TRBJ2-7; weak D call: TRBD1 (6 bases). Per germline, CDR1 MDHEN and CDR2 SYDVKM. This CDR3 spans 13 amino acids. The germline V and J ends were trimmed by 5 bases and 5 bases, with 13 bases remaining between them. The CDR3 nucleotides read TGTGCCAGCAGTCTTACAGGGTTCCACGAGCAGTACTTC. Its protein is CASSLTGFHEQYF.

V gene TRBV5-1 combines with J gene TRBJ2-3, with 14 bases that match TRBD2. V lost 4 bases, J lost 5 bases, and 6 bases stayed unmatched. CDR1 and CDR2 from the germline V gene are SGHRS and YFSETQ. This CDR3 is built from 16 residues. The CDR3 here is CASSKGLAGVVDTQYF. In DNA, the CDR3 is TGCGCCAGCAGCAAGGGACTAGCGGGAGTGGTAGATACGCAGTATTTT.

The CDR3 sequence is CASKTGPGGTEAFF. CDR3 nucleotide sequence: TGTGCCAGTAAAACGGGGCCGGGGGGGACTGAAGCTTTCTTT. This rearrangement joins TRBV19 to TRBJ1-1, with D tentatively TRBD1 (5 bases). Germline CDR1 LNHDA, CDR2 SQIVND (reference sequence). The V gene lost 7 bases and the J gene lost 5 bases, with 17 bases spanning the gap. This CDR3 comprises 14 residues.

This clone was recorded once. The chain couples TRBV28 to TRBJ2-5, with 11 bases that match TRBD2. With V trimmed by 7 bases and J by 4 bases, 5 bases remained unmatched. The CDR3 length is 14 residues. Germline V gene lookup returns CDR1 MDHEN and CDR2 SYDVKM. The CDR3 nucleotides read TGTGCCAGCATTAGCGGGAGGGTTCTAGAGACCCAGTACTTC. Translation: CASISGRVLETQYF.

This clone was detected a few times. V and J are TRBV29-1 and TRBJ1-2; 8 bases line up with TRBD1. With 6 bases clipped from V and 7 bases from J, the junction kept 10 bases outside the gene matches. In germline, CDR1 is SQVTM, CDR2 ANQGSEA. This CDR3 region has 13 residues. The chain's CDR3 is CSVQKATGGGYTF. Written as DNA, the CDR3 is TGCAGCGTACAAAAAGCTACAGGGGGTGGCTACACCTTC.

V usage is TRBV29-1 and J usage is TRBJ2-7; 9 positions agree with TRBD1. Germline V gives CDR1 SQVTM, CDR2 ANQGSEA. The CDR3 extends over 13 amino acids. With 6 bases clipped from V and 5 bases from J, the junction kept 8 bases outside the gene matches. The DNA of the CDR3 is TGCAGCGTGGGGGACAGGGAGGTCGACGAGCAGTACTTC. It translates to CSVGDREVDEQYF.

The genes are TRBV18 and TRBJ1-1; perhaps TRBD1 as D (6 bases). The CDR3 loop spans 15 amino acids. Germline assignment: CDR1 KGHSH and CDR2 LQKENI. The V and J ends lost 4 bases and 1 base respectively, with 13 bases between them. CDR3 residues: CASSQQGFTNTEAFF. CDR3 coding DNA: TGTGCCAGCTCACAACAGGGTTTCACGAACACTGAAGCTTTCTTT. The variable domain in full, completed from reference TRBV18 and TRBJ1-1, reads NAGVMQNPRHLVRRRGQEARLRCSPMKGHSHVYWYRQLPEEGLKFMVYLQKENIIDESGMPKERFSAEFPKEGPSILRIQQVVRGDSAAYFCASSQQGFTNTEAFFGQGTRLTVV.

The chain couples TRBV28 to TRBJ1-2, with D unresolved. There are 14 residues in the CDR3. Germline-derived CDR1 and CDR2 are MDHEN and SYDVKM. V was trimmed by 4 bases and J by 4 bases, leaving 13 bases between them. The chain's CDR3 is CASSSPGEGYGYTF. The CDR3 coding sequence is TGTGCCAGCAGTTCTCCCGGAGAGGGCTATGGCTACACCTTC.

The chain employs TRBV5-4 and TRBJ2-5; D is perhaps TRBD1 (6 bases). In germline, CDR1 is SGHNT, CDR2 YYREEE (reference sequence). This CDR3 comprises 13 residues. V dropped 4 bases and J dropped 3 bases, with 10 bases sitting between them. CDR3 sequence reads: CASSVQGKETQYF. CDR3 DNA sequence: TGTGCCAGCAGCGTACAGGGAAAAGAGACCCAGTACTTC.

The CDR3 nucleotides read TGTGCCAGTAGTATGGGGGGGGAATACAATGAGCAGTTCTTC. It yields the protein CASSMGGEYNEQFF. The genes are TRBV19 and TRBJ2-1, with TRBD2 identical over 7 bases. The CDR3 length is 14 residues. J was trimmed by 4 bases and V by 3 bases; bases with no gene match: 3. Germline V gene sequence: CDR1 LNHDA, CDR2 SQIVND (reference sequence).

The chain joins TRBV9 to TRBJ1-6; 10 nucleotides agree with TRBD1. V gave up 0 bases and J gave up 8 bases; unmatched junction bases: 2. CDR1 is SGDLS and CDR2 is YYNGEE in the germline V gene. CDR3 size: 15 residues. The CDR3 spells CASSVGDRGHSPLHF. For the CDR3, the DNA is TGTGCCAGCAGCGTAGGGGACAGGGGTCATTCACCCCTCCACTTT.

The chain has TRBV19 and TRBJ2-5; 10 bases agree with TRBD1. The germline CDR1 and CDR2 sequences are LNHDA and SQIVND (reference sequence). V gave up 3 bases and J gave up 3 bases; unmatched junction bases: 4. This CDR3 comprises 15 residues. In nucleotides, the CDR3 is TGTGCCAGTAGTATGGACAGGGGGACCGAAGAGACCCAGTACTTC. Residues: CASSMDRGTEETQYF.

The V and J genes are TRBV28 and TRBJ1-2; 8 positions match TRBD1. Germline V CDR1 and CDR2: MDHEN, SYDVKM. CDR3 length: 15 residues. Losses at the gene ends were 5 bases for V and 4 bases for J; bases not matched to a gene: 9. DNA of the CDR3: TGTGCCAGCAGTGTACAGGGGGTGGGGATCTATGGCTACACCTTC. Residues: CASSVQGVGIYGYTF.

This clone has more than one count but fewer than ten. This chain links TRBV7-9 with TRBJ1-1; a weak D match, TRBD1 (6 bases). The germline V gene encodes CDR1 SEHNR and CDR2 FQNEAQ (reference sequence). The CDR3 length is 13 residues. Deletions cut 5 bases from V and 1 base from J, with 8 bases between. The CDR3 protein is CASSKQGNTEAFF. In DNA, the CDR3 is TGTGCCAGCAGCAAACAGGGGAACACTGAAGCTTTCTTT.

The rearrangement links TRBV7-3 to TRBJ2-2, with D maybe TRBD1 (6 bases). Germline V gives CDR1 SGHTA, CDR2 FQGTGA. V was clipped by 3 bases and J by 1 base, with 6 bases between them. The CDR3 is 14 residues long. This CDR3 is CASSLTGNTGELFF. DNA of the CDR3: TGTGCCAGCAGCTTGACAGGGAACACCGGGGAGCTGTTTTTT.

The CDR3 spells CSAHTGTGDGYTF. The CDR3 DNA sequence: TGCAGCGCACATACCGGGACAGGGGATGGCTACACCTTC. The rearrangement joins TRBV29-1 to TRBJ1-2; the match to TRBD1 covers 10 bases. The junction had 8 bases not matched to a gene; V was cut back by 7 bases and J by 6 bases. The germline V gene encodes CDR1 SQVTM and CDR2 ANQGSEA. The CDR3 is made up of 13 amino acids.

This clone has only one observation. V gene TRBV5-6 combines with J gene TRBJ1-2; TRBD1 matches at 8 bases. This CDR3 spans 15 amino acids. V shed 3 bases, J shed 3 bases, and the junction held 7 bases outside the gene matches. Germline V lookup: CDR1 SGHDT, CDR2 YYEEEE. The CDR3 sequence: CASSSGQGIYYGYTF. The CDR3 DNA reads as TGTGCCAGCAGCTCCGGACAGGGAATATACTATGGCTACACCTTC.

This clone showed up just once. The V call is TRBV7-2, the J call TRBJ2-1; TRBD2 agrees at 8 bases. Germline CDR1 reads SGHTA; CDR2 reads FQGNSA. This CDR3 spans 16 amino acids. Trimming took 5 bases from V and 3 from J; bases not matched to a gene: 9. The CDR3: CASSPQGAGVYNEQFF. DNA for the CDR3: TGTGCCAGCAGCCCCCAGGGAGCGGGGGTCTACAATGAGCAGTTCTTC. Using reference TRBV7-2 and TRBJ2-1 for the parts outside the CDR3, the full variable domain is GAGVSQSPSNKVTEKGKDVELRCDPISGHTALYWYRQSLGQGLEFLIYFQGNSAPDKSGLPSDRFSAERTGGSVSTLTIQRTQQEDSAVYLCASSPQGAGVYNEQFFGPGTRLTVL.